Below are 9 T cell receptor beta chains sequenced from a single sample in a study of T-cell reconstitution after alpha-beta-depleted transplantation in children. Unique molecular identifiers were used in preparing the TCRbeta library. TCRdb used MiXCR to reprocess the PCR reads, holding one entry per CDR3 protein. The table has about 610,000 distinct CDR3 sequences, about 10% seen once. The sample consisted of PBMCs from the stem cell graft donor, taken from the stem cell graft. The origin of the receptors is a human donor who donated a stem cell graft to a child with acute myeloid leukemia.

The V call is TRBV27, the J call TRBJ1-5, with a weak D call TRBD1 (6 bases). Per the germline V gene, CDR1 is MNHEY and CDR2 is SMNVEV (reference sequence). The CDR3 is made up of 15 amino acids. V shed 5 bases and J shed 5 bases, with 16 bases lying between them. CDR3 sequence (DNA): TGTGCCAGCAGTACCGACAGGTTCCCGTATCAGCCCCAGCATTTT. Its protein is CASSTDRFPYQPQHF.

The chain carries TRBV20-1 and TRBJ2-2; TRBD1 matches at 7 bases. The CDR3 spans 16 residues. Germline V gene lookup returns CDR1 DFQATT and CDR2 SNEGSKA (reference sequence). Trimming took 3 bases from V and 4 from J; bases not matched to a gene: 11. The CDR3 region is CSARPGQLTGTGELFF. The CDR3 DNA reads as TGCAGTGCTAGGCCGGGACAGCTCACGGGCACCGGGGAGCTGTTTTTT.

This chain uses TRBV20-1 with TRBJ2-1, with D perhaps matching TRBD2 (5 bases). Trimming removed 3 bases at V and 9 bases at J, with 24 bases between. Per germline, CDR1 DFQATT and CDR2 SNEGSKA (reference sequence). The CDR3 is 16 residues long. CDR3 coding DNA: TGCAGTGCTAGCAGCGGCCAATTTAGGGCCTCGGCTGAGCAGTTCTTC. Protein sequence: CSASSGQFRASAEQFF.

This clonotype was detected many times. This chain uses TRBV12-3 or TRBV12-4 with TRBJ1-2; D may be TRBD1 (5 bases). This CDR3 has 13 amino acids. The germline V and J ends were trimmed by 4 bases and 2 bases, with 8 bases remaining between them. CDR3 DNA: TGTGCCAGCAGTTGGGACTCAAACTATGGCTACACCTTC. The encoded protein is CASSWDSNYGYTF.

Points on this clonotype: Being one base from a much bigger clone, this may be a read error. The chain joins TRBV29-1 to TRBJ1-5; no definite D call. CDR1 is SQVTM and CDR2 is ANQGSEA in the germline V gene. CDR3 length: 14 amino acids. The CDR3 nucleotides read TGCAGCGTCAGACTAGCAGGCAGCAATCATCCCCAGCATTTT. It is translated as CSVRLAGSNHPQHF.

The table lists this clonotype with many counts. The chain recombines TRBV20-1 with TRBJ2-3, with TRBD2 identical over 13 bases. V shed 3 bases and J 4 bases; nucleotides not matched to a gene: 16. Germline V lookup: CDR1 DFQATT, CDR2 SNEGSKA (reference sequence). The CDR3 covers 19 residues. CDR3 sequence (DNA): TGCAGTGCTAGTAAGGTCGTACCAGGACTAGCGGGAGTGGCAGATACGCAGTATTTT. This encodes CSASKVVPGLAGVADTQYF.

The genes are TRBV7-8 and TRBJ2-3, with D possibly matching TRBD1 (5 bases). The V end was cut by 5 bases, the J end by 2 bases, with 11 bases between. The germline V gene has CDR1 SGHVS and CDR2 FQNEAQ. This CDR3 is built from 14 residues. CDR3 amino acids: CASSEGAITDTQYF. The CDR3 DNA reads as TGTGCCAGCAGCGAAGGGGCCATCACAGATACGCAGTATTTT.

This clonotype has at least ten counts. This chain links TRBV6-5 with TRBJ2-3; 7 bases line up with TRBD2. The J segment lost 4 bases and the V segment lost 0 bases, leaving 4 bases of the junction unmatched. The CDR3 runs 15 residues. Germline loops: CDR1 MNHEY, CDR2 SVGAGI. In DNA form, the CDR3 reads TGTGCCAGCAGTTACTCGGGACTATCCCCAGATACGCAGTATTTT. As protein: CASSYSGLSPDTQYF.

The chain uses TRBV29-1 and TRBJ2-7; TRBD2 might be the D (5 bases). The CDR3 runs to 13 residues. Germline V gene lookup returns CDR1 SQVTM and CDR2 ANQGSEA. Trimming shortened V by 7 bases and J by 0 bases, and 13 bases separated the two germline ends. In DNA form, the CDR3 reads TGCAGCGCGCGGGCTCCTAGCTCCTACGAGCAGTACTTC. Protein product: CSARAPSSYEQYF.